This passage covers 17 T cell receptor beta chains from one sample sequenced in a study of early T cells in non-severe SARS-CoV-2 infection. TCRdb called the 5' RACE reads again in MiXCR, with one record for every CDR3 protein. The sample consists of tens of thousands of distinct CDR3 sequences, around 12% of them appearing once. This specimen consisted of whole blood, obtained at baseline. These receptors were obtained from an adult who was a healthcare worker with PCR-confirmed SARS-CoV-2 infection or an uninfected control (not recorded which). The donor label of this sample is uncertain.

The chain carries TRBV7-9 and TRBJ2-3; perhaps TRBD2 as D (6 bases). This CDR3 spans 15 amino acids. Germline-derived CDR1 and CDR2 are SEHNR and FQNEAQ (reference sequence). Trimming cost V 5 bases and J 2 bases, with 14 bases left between them. The DNA for the CDR3 is TGTGCCAGCAGCCAGGAGGGACGGAACACAGATACGCAGTATTTT. This gives the protein CASSQEGRNTDTQYF.

The chain employs TRBV20-1 and TRBJ2-3, with TRBD2 matching 12 bases. The germline V gene has CDR1 DFQATT and CDR2 SNEGSKA (reference sequence). Unmatched junction bases numbered 3, after V lost 1 base and J lost 7 bases. This CDR3 is 14 amino acids long. The CDR3: CSARALAGGHTQYF. CDR3 DNA: TGCAGTGCTAGAGCACTAGCGGGGGGTCATACGCAGTATTTT.

The chain carries TRBV20-1 and TRBJ2-3; 9 nucleotides line up with TRBD2. CDR3 length equals 17 residues. J gave up 2 bases and V 1 base, and 10 bases lay outside the gene matches. Germline CDR1 reads DFQATT; CDR2 reads SNEGSKA (reference sequence). CDR3 region: CSARVAGGPRNTDTQYF. DNA of the CDR3: TGCAGTGCTAGAGTGGCGGGGGGGCCCCGAAACACAGATACGCAGTATTTT.

This clonotype has at least ten counts. The chain joins TRBV7-6 to TRBJ2-3, with TRBD1 matching over 9 bases. The CDR3 is 15 residues long. The J segment lost 4 bases and the V segment lost 4 bases, leaving 6 bases of the junction unmatched. Germline CDR1 reads SGHVS; CDR2 reads FNYEAQ. CDR3 DNA sequence: TGTGCCAGCAGCTACCGGACAGGGGCCGCAGATACGCAGTATTTT. This encodes CASSYRTGAADTQYF.

This clonotype occurred many times. J is TRBJ2-6 and V is TRBV27; weak D call: TRBD2 (6 bases). The CDR3 is made up of 16 amino acids. Germline V gene data show CDR1 as MNHEY and CDR2 as SMNVEV (reference sequence). V lost 2 bases and J 3 bases, leaving 11 bases between the germline ends. CDR3 protein: CASSLGGANGANVLTF. The DNA of the CDR3 is TGTGCCAGCAGTTTAGGAGGGGCTAATGGGGCCAACGTCCTGACTTTC.

The chain employs TRBV3-1 and TRBJ2-7; the D gene is possibly TRBD2 (7 bases). The CDR3 sequence is 16 residues long. CDR1 and CDR2 (germline): LGHDT, YNNKEL (reference sequence). V gave up 3 bases and J gave up 0 bases, with 15 bases separating them. DNA of the CDR3: TGTGCCAGCAGCCATGGCGCGGGGGCCCGCTCCTACGAGCAGTACGTC. Translating gives CASSHGAGARSYEQYV.

This clonotype was found a few times. This chain joins TRBV11-2 and TRBJ2-7; tentative D call: TRBD2 (6 bases). The CDR3 has 17 residues. Germline CDR1 SGHAT, CDR2 FQNNGV. CDR3 amino acids: CAKHGDSPEVNKYEQYV. CDR3 nucleotides: TGTGCTAAACATGGGGACTCCCCAGAAGTAAACAAGTACGAGCAGTACGTC.

The chain has TRBV19 and TRBJ2-1, with D possibly being TRBD1 or TRBD2 (5 bases each). This CDR3 spans 15 amino acids. Trimming left V 3 bases short and J 10 bases short, with 19 bases between. CDR1 and CDR2 (germline): LNHDA, SQIVND (reference sequence). The CDR3: CASSIMRGRMLEQFF. The CDR3 nucleotides read TGTGCCAGTAGTATTATGAGGGGAAGGATGTTGGAGCAGTTCTTC.

The chain uses TRBV3-1 and TRBJ1-5; no definite D call. The V end lost 0 bases, the J end lost 2 bases, and 14 bases lay between the germline ends. This CDR3 region has 17 residues. CDR1 and CDR2 from the germline V gene are LGHDT and YNNKEL (reference sequence). The CDR3 protein is CASSQELGRPGNQPQHF. The CDR3 coding sequence is TGTGCCAGCAGCCAAGAGTTGGGAAGGCCCGGCAATCAGCCCCAGCATTTT. Supplemented by reference TRBV3-1 and TRBJ1-5, the full variable domain reads DTAVSQTPKYLVTQMGNDKSIKCEQNLGHDTMYWYKQDSKKFLKIMFSYNNKELIINETVPNRFSPKSPDKAHLNLHINSLELGDSAVYFCASSQELGRPGNQPQHFGDGTRLSIL.

The CDR3 region has the DNA TGTGCCAGCAGTGAACTAAATAGGCCCCAGCATTTT. Protein product: CASSELNRPQHF. The chain carries TRBV2 and TRBJ1-5; D not certain. Between the trimmed V and J ends, which lost 2 bases and 9 bases, there was a span of 8 bases. This CDR3 spans 12 amino acids. Per germline, CDR1 SNHLY and CDR2 FYNNEI.

The rearrangement joins TRBV12-3 or TRBV12-4 to TRBJ2-1; unclear D gene. V dropped 2 bases and J dropped 1 base, with 9 bases sitting between them. CDR3 length: 15 amino acids. The CDR3 region is CASSLRSLSYNEQFF. The CDR3 DNA follows: TGTGCCAGCAGTTTACGGTCGCTATCCTACAATGAGCAGTTCTTC.

This clonotype occurred a few times. V is TRBV7-9 and J is TRBJ2-4; 7 bases are a match to TRBD1. Trimming cost V 5 bases and J 6 bases; bases outside gene matches: 7. Germline assignment: CDR1 SEHNR and CDR2 FQNEAQ (reference sequence). The CDR3 is 14 residues long. This CDR3 reads CASSTTGCGNIQYF. The CDR3 DNA follows: TGTGCCAGCAGCACGACAGGGTGTGGAAACATTCAGTACTTC.

At least ten counts were recorded for this clonotype. The CDR3 sequence: CASSVTGGEQYV. CDR3 in DNA: TGTGCCAGCAGCGTAACAGGGGGCGAGCAGTACGTC. The V and J genes are TRBV9 and TRBJ2-7; TRBD1 aligns across 8 bases. The J segment lost 6 bases and the V segment lost 1 base, leaving 0 bases of the junction unmatched. Germline values: CDR1 SGDLS, CDR2 YYNGEE. This CDR3 spans 12 amino acids.

The gene calls are TRBV5-1 and TRBJ1-1; the D gene is possibly TRBD1 (5 bases). The CDR3 loop spans 15 amino acids. V lost 1 base and J 0 bases, leaving 10 bases between the germline ends. Germline V gene lookup returns CDR1 SGHRS and CDR2 YFSETQ. CDR3 loop: CASSLRQGLNTEAFF. As DNA, the CDR3 is TGCGCCAGCAGCTTGCGGCAGGGCCTGAACACTGAAGCTTTCTTT.

The chain recombines TRBV29-1 with TRBJ1-2, with unresolved D. Trimming shortened V by 4 bases and J by 4 bases, and 10 bases separated the two germline ends. The CDR3 is made up of 12 amino acids. In germline, CDR1 is SQVTM, CDR2 ANQGSEA. CDR3 in DNA: TGCAGCGTTGGTAAGGGTGGCTATGGCTACACCTTC. This translates into CSVGKGGYGYTF.

This sequence joins TRBV3-1 and TRBJ2-4; TRBD1 is a possible D gene (5 bases). Germline V lookup: CDR1 LGHDT, CDR2 YNNKEL (reference sequence). The CDR3 totals 13 residues. The germline V and J ends were trimmed by 1 base and 8 bases, with 9 bases remaining between them. The CDR3: CASSQARADIQYF. As DNA, the CDR3 is TGTGCCAGCAGCCAAGCCAGGGCAGACATTCAGTACTTC.

The V and J genes are TRBV29-1 and TRBJ1-4; 7 positions agree with TRBD1. This CDR3 comprises 13 residues. The ends lost 5 bases at V and 7 bases at J; junction bases unmatched: 7. The V gene's germline CDR1 is SQVTM and CDR2 ANQGSEA. CDR3: CSVQGVGGEKLFF. For the CDR3, the DNA is TGCAGCGTTCAGGGGGTAGGAGGTGAAAAACTGTTTTTT.